The rows below give T cell receptor beta chains drawn from one sample of a study of T cell responses to AZD1222 COVID-19 vaccine. The protocol was immunoSEQ multiplex PCR, while the TCRdb copy is restricted to in-frame clones and leaves out a portion. The sample lists about 180,000 clones; over 75% were seen once. The sequencing used peripheral blood, collected on day 0 of AZD1222 vaccination. These receptors originate from an adult in good health. Each CDR3 is given with its conserved first and last residue. Each record gives: J gene, D gene, clone size, V gene, CDR3 length, CDR3 DNA, CDR3 protein. The D gene is left open where the match is weak. Clone sizes are given selectively: once, few, many, or a class where the clone is expanded.

J: TRBJ2-1; D: -; size: -; V: TRBV19; length: 14; DNA: TGTGCCAGTAGTTGGATTTTTACGGGCAATGAGCAGTTCTTC; CDR3: CASSWIFTGNEQFF
J: TRBJ1-6; D: TRBD1; size: -; V: TRBV6-1; length: 16; DNA: TGTGCCAGCAGTGAAGCGGACAGGGGGAGAAATTCACCCCTCCACTTT; CDR3: CASSEADRGRNSPLHF
J: TRBJ2-7; D: TRBD2; size: -; V: TRBV7-2; length: 16; DNA: TGTGCCAGCAGCTTAGAAATGGCTAGCGGGGGTTACGAGCAGTACTTC; CDR3: CASSLEMASGGYEQYF
J: TRBJ1-5; D: -; size: once; V: TRBV2; length: 14; DNA: TGTGCCAGCGGCGAAAGTAGCCGCAATCAGCCCCAGCATTTT; CDR3: CASGESSRNQPQHF
J: TRBJ2-7; D: -; size: once; V: TRBV19; length: 15; DNA: TGTGCCAGTAGTAAGGGTGCGGGACAGTACTACGAGCAGTACTTC; CDR3: CASSKGAGQYYEQYF
J: TRBJ2-7; D: -; size: -; V: TRBV6-5; length: 13; DNA: TGTGCCAGCAGTTGGTCCAACTCCTACGAGCAGTACTTC; CDR3: CASSWSNSYEQYF
J: TRBJ1-5; D: TRBD1; size: -; V: TRBV19; length: 16; DNA: TGTGCCAGTAGCCCCTTATGGCAGGGGGGGAATCAGCCCCAGCATTTT; CDR3: CASSPLWQGGNQPQHF
J: TRBJ1-2; D: -; size: -; V: TRBV6-2/TRBV6-3; length: 13; DNA: TGTGCCAGCAGTCTCGGACTGAACTATGGCTACACCTTC; CDR3: CASSLGLNYGYTF
J: TRBJ2-7; D: TRBD2; size: -; V: TRBV5-1; length: 17; DNA: TGCGCCAGCAGCGTTGGAACGGGACTAGCCGCCCAATACGAGCAGTACTTC; CDR3: CASSVGTGLAAQYEQYF
J: TRBJ1-3; D: -; size: -; V: TRBV11-2; length: 15; DNA: TGTGCCAGCAGCTTACCGGGGGGCGCAGGAAACACCATATATTTT; CDR3: CASSLPGGAGNTIYF
J: TRBJ1-4; D: -; size: -; V: TRBV12-3/TRBV12-4; length: 13; DNA: TGTGCCAGCAGTTTATCGGGGCTTGTTCAACTGTTTTTT; CDR3: CASSLSGLVQLFF
J: TRBJ1-4; D: -; size: -; V: TRBV27; length: 14; DNA: TGTGCCAGCGGCAACCAGGGGAGAGGTGAAAAACTGTTTTTT; CDR3: CASGNQGRGEKLFF
J: TRBJ2-7; D: -; size: once; V: TRBV29-1; length: 14; DNA: TGCAGCGTTGAGGTCGGGATACAATCCTACGAGCAGTACTTC; CDR3: CSVEVGIQSYEQYF
J: TRBJ2-3; D: -; size: few; V: TRBV19; length: 14; DNA: TGTGCCAGTTCGGACCTCGGGGGCGCAGATACGCAGTATTTT; CDR3: CASSDLGGADTQYF
J: TRBJ1-1; D: -; size: -; V: TRBV27; length: 13; DNA: TGTGCCAGCAGTTTAAGGCTGAACACTGAAGCTTTCTTT; CDR3: CASSLRLNTEAFF
J: TRBJ2-1; D: TRBD2; size: -; V: TRBV18; length: 17; DNA: TGTGCCAGCTCACCACGGATGGGACTAGCAGTTGGGAATGAGCAGTTCTTC; CDR3: CASSPRMGLAVGNEQFF
J: TRBJ2-4; D: -; size: -; V: TRBV19; length: 13; DNA: TGTGCCAGTATGCAATCCACCAAAAACATTCAGTACTTC; CDR3: CASMQSTKNIQYF
J: TRBJ2-2; D: -; size: -; V: TRBV9; length: 18; DNA: TGTGCCAGCAGCTCCGAGGGCACAAGGGGCTTTCGGACCGGGGAGCTGTTTTTT; CDR3: CASSSEGTRGFRTGELFF
J: TRBJ1-4; D: TRBD1; size: once; V: TRBV5-1; length: 19; DNA: TGCGCCAGCAGCTCTATCCCCAGGACAGGGGGCCAGGGTAATGAAAAACTGTTTTTT; CDR3: CASSSIPRTGGQGNEKLFF
J: TRBJ2-5; D: -; size: -; V: TRBV6-4; length: 13; DNA: TGTGCCAGCAGTGAGAGCTCCCAAGAGACCCAGTACTTC; CDR3: CASSESSQETQYF
J: TRBJ2-5; D: TRBD1; size: few; V: TRBV5-4; length: 13; DNA: TGTGCCAGCAGCTGGACAGGGCAAGAGACCCAGTACTTC; CDR3: CASSWTGQETQYF
J: TRBJ2-2; D: -; size: -; V: TRBV25-1; length: 15; DNA: TGTGCCAGCAGTTCCCCCGGGGGCCGCACCGGGGAGCTGTTTTTT; CDR3: CASSSPGGRTGELFF
J: TRBJ2-5; D: -; size: once; V: TRBV5-6; length: 14; DNA: TGTGCCAGCACCCGAGTGGGCATGGGGGAGACCCAGTACTTC; CDR3: CASTRVGMGETQYF
J: TRBJ2-5; D: -; size: once; V: TRBV18; length: 16; DNA: TGTGCCAGCTCACCACGAGGCGGGGGCACCCAAGAGACCCAGTACTTC; CDR3: CASSPRGGGTQETQYF
J: TRBJ1-1; D: -; size: -; V: TRBV4-1; length: 15; DNA: TGCGCCAGCAGCCAAGGTGGGGGTAGGGGCACTGAAGCTTTCTTT; CDR3: CASSQGGGRGTEAFF
J: TRBJ1-5; D: TRBD1; size: -; V: TRBV30; length: 14; DNA: TGTGCCTGGAACGGACAGGGGTTCAATCAGCCCCAGCATTTT; CDR3: CAWNGQGFNQPQHF
J: TRBJ2-5; D: -; size: -; V: TRBV5-4; length: 12; DNA: TGTGCCAGCAGCTTACCATTGGAGACCCAGTACTTC; CDR3: CASSLPLETQYF
J: TRBJ1-1; D: -; size: -; V: TRBV12-5; length: 14; DNA: TGTGCTAGTGGTTTCCCTACTTCAGACACTGAAGCTTTCTTT; CDR3: CASGFPTSDTEAFF
J: TRBJ1-5; D: TRBD1; size: -; V: TRBV7-8; length: 16; DNA: TGTGCCAGCAGCTTATCGGGGCAGGGGGCAGGCCAGCCCCAGCATTTT; CDR3: CASSLSGQGAGQPQHF
J: TRBJ2-3; D: TRBD2; size: -; V: TRBV6-2/TRBV6-3; length: 16; DNA: TGTGCCAGCAGTGCCGGCGTTCTAGCGGGGGGTGAGACGCAGTATTTT; CDR3: CASSAGVLAGGETQYF
J: TRBJ2-3; D: TRBD2; size: once; V: TRBV6-4; length: 16; DNA: TGTGCCAGCAGTGAGTCCGGGACTAGCCCCACAGATACGCAGTATTTT; CDR3: CASSESGTSPTDTQYF
J: TRBJ2-1; D: -; size: -; V: TRBV28; length: 14; DNA: TGTGCCAGCTTAACAGGGCCGCAGTACAATGAGCAGTTCTTC; CDR3: CASLTGPQYNEQFF
J: TRBJ2-7; D: -; size: -; V: TRBV25-1; length: 11; DNA: TGTGCCAGCAGTGAGCGGTTTGAGCAGTACTTC; CDR3: CASSERFEQYF